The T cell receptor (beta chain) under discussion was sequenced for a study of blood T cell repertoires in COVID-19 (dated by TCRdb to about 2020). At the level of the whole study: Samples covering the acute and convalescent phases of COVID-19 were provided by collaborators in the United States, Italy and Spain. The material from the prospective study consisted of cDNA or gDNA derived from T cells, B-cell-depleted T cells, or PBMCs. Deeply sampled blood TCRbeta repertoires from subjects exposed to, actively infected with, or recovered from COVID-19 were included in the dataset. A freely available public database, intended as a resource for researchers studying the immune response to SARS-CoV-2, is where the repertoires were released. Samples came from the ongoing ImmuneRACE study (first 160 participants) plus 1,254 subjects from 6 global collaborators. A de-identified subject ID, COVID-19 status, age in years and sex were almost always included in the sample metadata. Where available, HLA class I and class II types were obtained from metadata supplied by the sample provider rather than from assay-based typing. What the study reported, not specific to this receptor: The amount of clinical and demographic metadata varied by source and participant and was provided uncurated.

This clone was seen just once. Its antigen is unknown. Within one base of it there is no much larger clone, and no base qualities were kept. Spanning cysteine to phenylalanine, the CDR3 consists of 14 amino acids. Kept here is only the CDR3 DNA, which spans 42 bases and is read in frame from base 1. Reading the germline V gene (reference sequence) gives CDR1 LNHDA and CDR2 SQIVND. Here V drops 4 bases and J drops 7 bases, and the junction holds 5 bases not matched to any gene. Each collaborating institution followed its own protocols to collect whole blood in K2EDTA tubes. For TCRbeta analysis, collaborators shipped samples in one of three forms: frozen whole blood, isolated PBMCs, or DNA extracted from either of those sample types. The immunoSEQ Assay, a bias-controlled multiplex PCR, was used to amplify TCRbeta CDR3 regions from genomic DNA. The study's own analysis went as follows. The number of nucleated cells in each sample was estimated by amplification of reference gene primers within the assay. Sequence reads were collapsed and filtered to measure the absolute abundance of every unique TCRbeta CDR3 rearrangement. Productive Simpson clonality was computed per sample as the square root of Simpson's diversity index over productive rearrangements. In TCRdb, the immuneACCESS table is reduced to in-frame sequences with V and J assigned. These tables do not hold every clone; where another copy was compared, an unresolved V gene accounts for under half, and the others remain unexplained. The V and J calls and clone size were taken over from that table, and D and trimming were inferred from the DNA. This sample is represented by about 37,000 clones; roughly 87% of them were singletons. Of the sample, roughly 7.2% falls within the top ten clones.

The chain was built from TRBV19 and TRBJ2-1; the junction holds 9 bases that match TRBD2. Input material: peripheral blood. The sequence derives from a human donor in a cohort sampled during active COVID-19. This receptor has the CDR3 CASSSGGAGNEQFF. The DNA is TGTGCCAGTAGTAGCGGGGGGGCCGGGAATGAGCAGTTCTTC.